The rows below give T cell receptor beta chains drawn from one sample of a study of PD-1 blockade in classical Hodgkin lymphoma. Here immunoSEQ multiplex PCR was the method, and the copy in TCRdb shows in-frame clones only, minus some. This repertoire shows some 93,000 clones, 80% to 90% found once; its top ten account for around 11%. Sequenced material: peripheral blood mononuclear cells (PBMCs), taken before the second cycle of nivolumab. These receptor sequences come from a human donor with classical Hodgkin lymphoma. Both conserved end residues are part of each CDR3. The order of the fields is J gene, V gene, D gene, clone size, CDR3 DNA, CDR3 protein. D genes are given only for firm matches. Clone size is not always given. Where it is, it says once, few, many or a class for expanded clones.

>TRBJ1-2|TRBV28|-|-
TGTGCCAGCAGTTTCAGGACTATCTATGGCTACACCTTC
CASSFRTIYGYTF
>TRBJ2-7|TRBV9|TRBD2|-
TGTGCCAGCAGCGTAGGGTATAGCGGGGCTACCTACGAGCAGTACTTC
CASSVGYSGATYEQYF
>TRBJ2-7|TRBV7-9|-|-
TGTGCCAGCAGCTTATCCCCCTACGAGCAGTACTTC
CASSLSPYEQYF
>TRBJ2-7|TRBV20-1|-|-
TGCAGTGCTAGATGGGGAGACGAGCAGTACTTC
CSARWGDEQYF
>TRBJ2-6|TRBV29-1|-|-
TGCAGCGTTGGTATGGGCGATCCTGGGGCCAACGTCCTGACTTTC
CSVGMGDPGANVLTF
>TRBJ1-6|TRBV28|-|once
TGTGCCAGCAGTTTCCTCCCCAACTCGGGCCCCCTCCACTTT
CASSFLPNSGPLHF
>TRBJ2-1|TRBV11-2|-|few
TGTGCCAGCACCCCCGGTGGGGGTTCCTACAATGAGCAGTTCTTC
CASTPGGGSYNEQFF
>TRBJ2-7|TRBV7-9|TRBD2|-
TGTGCCAGCAGCCCCCGTGGGAGAGCGGGGGGCTACGAGCAGTACTTC
CASSPRGRAGGYEQYF
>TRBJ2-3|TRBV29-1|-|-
TGCAGCGTTGAAAGGGGGAGGGTGGCAGATACGCAGTATTTT
CSVERGRVADTQYF
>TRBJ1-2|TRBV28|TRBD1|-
TGTGCCAGCAGTCGACAGGGGGCTGGCGGCTACACCTTC
CASSRQGAGGYTF
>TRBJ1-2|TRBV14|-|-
TGTGCCAGCAGCCAAGTCGGGGCAGGGGCGAATGGCTACACCTTC
CASSQVGAGANGYTF
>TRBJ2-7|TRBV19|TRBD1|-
TGTGCCACCAACAATGGACAGGGGGTGGGCGAGCAGTACTTC
CATNNGQGVGEQYF
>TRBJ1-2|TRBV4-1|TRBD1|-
TGCGCCAGCAGCCAAGATGGGGACAGGGATGGGTATGGCTACACCTTC
CASSQDGDRDGYGYTF
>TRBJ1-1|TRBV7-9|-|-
TGTGCCAGCAGCCCCCGGGGTGGCGGACCTCTTGAAGCTTTCTTT
CASSPRGGGPLEAFF
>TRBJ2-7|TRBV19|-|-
TGTGCCAGTAGTATGAGCCAGGGCGAAACCTACGAGCAGTACTTC
CASSMSQGETYEQYF
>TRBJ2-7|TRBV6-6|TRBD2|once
TGTGCCAGCAGGGAGGGACTAGCGGTCTACGAGCAGTACTTC
CASREGLAVYEQYF
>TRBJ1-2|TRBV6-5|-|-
TGTGCCAGCAGTTACCGTCAAAGGGCTAACTATGGCTACACCTTC
CASSYRQRANYGYTF
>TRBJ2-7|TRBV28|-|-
TGTGCCAGCAGTTCGCTTGGGCTCAGGCCCTACGAGCAGTACTTC
CASSSLGLRPYEQYF
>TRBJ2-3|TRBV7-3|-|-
TGTGCCAGCAGCCCCTCATTAACCGGAGATACGCAGTATTTT
CASSPSLTGDTQYF
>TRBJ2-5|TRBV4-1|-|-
TGCGCCAGCAGTGGTGGGACACCACAAGAGACCCAGTACTTC
CASSGGTPQETQYF
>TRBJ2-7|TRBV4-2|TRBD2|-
TGTGCCAGCAGCCAAGGGGTTAGCGGGAGGGCCCGCTACGAGCAGTACTTC
CASSQGVSGRARYEQYF
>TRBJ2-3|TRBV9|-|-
TGTGCCAGCAGCGTAGGAACCTCGGAGCTGTCAGATACGCAGTATTTT
CASSVGTSELSDTQYF
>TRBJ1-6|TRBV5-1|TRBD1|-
TGCGCCAGCAGCCCCGGGACAGCCCCCTTTTCACCCCTCCACTTT
CASSPGTAPFSPLHF
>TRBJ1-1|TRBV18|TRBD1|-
TGTGCCAGCTCTGCGGACAGGGGGAGAAATGAAGCTTTCTTT
CASSADRGRNEAFF
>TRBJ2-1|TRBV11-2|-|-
TGTGCCAGCAGCTTGGTTGTGTTCGGACTCAATGAGCAGTTCTTC
CASSLVVFGLNEQFF
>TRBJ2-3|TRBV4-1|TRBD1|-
TGCGCCAGCAGCCAACTGGGTGGCAGGGGGATTCCAGATACGCAGTATTTT
CASSQLGGRGIPDTQYF
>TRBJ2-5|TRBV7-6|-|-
TGTGCCAGCAGCTTAAAGGAGACCCAGTACTTC
CASSLKETQYF
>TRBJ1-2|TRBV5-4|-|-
TGTGCCAGCACTTCAGGAGACTATGGCTACACCTTC
CASTSGDYGYTF